The table lists the clone carrying this T cell receptor beta chain with a few counts. Trimming cost V 7 bases and J 6 bases; bases outside gene matches: 5. CDR1 is MNHNS, CDR2 SASEGT, per germline. This CDR3 comprises 12 residues. The data were obtained in a study of blood T cells in healthy people across ages. The second PCR ran about 6 to 12 cycles with a sample-barcoded 5' primer and J-beta primers. Via MiXCR, TCRdb re-called the 5' RACE reads, giving one row per CDR3 protein. The table lists some 1.6 million distinct CDR3 sequences, 30% to 35% of them singletons. This clonotype originated in a woman aged 30 to 39 in good health. The sample taken for sequencing was blood. The rearrangement joins TRBV6-1 to TRBJ2-7, with 8 bases matching TRBD1. DNA of the CDR3: TGTGCCAGCACCCAGGGGGCTTCCGAGCAGTACTTC. The encoded protein is CASTQGASEQYF.